This T cell receptor beta chain emerged from a study of T cell responses to AZD1222 COVID-19 vaccine. CDR3 size: 15 residues. With 4 bases removed from V and 3 bases from J, the gap between germline ends came to 17 bases. Germline loops: CDR1 SGHDT, CDR2 YYEEEE. The study's findings and limits: CD4 TCRs linked to vaccination spanned spike, dominating at 160-218 and 743-854. The study identified only five to seven AZD1222 recipients as seropositive at baseline. Among spike-specific TCRs, nearly half reportedly target unmutated variant regions. Most donors were white British, females outnumbered males, and clonal diversity was possibly underestimated.

TCRdb's table, derived via immunoSEQ multiplex PCR, lists solely in-frame clones and lacks some. Here the sample spans 100,000 or so clones, roughly 87% being singletons. This clone appeared a few times. Antigen specificity is unknown. The chain combines TRBV5-6 with TRBJ2-7; TRBD1 might be the D (6 bases). The clonotype was recovered from an adult in good health. This sample comprised peripheral blood, obtained on day 0 of AZD1222 vaccination. CDR3 amino acids: CASSLGAGLNYEQYF. CDR3 nucleotides: TGTGCCAGCAGCCTGGGGGCAGGATTAAACTACGAGCAGTACTTC.